One and the same sample provided the 10 T cell receptor beta chains below, sequenced in a study of shared clonotypes between healthy human individuals. Using immunoSEQ multiplex PCR, the repertoire was profiled, and TCRdb retains in-frame clones only, with some absent. The data hold about 980,000 clones, with about 80% observed a single time. Sequenced material: memory CD4+ T cells sorted from blood. Subset specified: CD45RA-negative fraction. These receptors were taken from a man between 18 and 29 years old in good health.

J is TRBJ2-7 and V is TRBV30; 13 nucleotides match TRBD2. With 8 bases clipped from V and 7 bases from J, the junction kept 14 bases outside the gene matches. This CDR3 is built from 15 residues. Germline CDR1 reads GTSNPN; CDR2 reads SVGIG (reference sequence). The CDR3 is CAGDRRTSGSSEQYF. The CDR3 DNA sequence: TGTGCCGGTGACAGGAGGACTAGCGGGAGTAGTGAGCAGTACTTC.

This rearrangement joins TRBV5-1 to TRBJ2-5; 9 bases match TRBD2. V trimming: 4 bases; J trimming: 0 bases; junction bases outside the gene matches: 4. The CDR3 length is 15 residues. Per germline, CDR1 SGHRS and CDR2 YFSETQ. This CDR3 reads CASSISGGYQETQYF. CDR3 bases: TGCGCCAGCAGCATTAGCGGGGGCTACCAAGAGACCCAGTACTTC.

The rearrangement links TRBV6-6 to TRBJ2-5; no definite D call. V was cut by 5 bases and J by 4 bases, with 8 bases left in between. The CDR3 is made up of 12 amino acids. The V gene's germline CDR1 is MNHNY and CDR2 SVGAGI (reference sequence). The CDR3 DNA follows: TGTGCCAGCAGTCCCCCAAGAGAGACCCAGTACTTC. Its protein product is CASSPPRETQYF.

Of note for this clone: Other DNA sequences in this specimen translate into the identical CDR3. The genes are TRBV5-4 and TRBJ2-5; D is unclear. Germline-derived CDR1 and CDR2 are SGHNT and YYREEE (reference sequence). V dropped 0 bases and J dropped 5 bases, with 8 bases sitting between them. The CDR3 sequence is 13 residues long. The CDR3: CASSLARTETQYF. In DNA, the CDR3 is TGTGCCAGCAGCTTGGCCCGGACGGAGACCCAGTACTTC.

There are a few counts of this clone. The CDR3 region has the DNA TGTGCCAGCTCACCAAATGGAGATACGCAGTATTTT. It codes for CASSPNGDTQYF. J is TRBJ2-3 and V is TRBV18; D gene uncertain. The CDR3 has 12 residues. Germline-derived CDR1 and CDR2 are KGHSH and LQKENI. The V gene lost 2 bases and the J gene lost 5 bases, with 5 bases spanning the gap.

The chain employs TRBV2 and TRBJ1-6; 9 nucleotides match TRBD1. CDR1 is SNHLY and CDR2 is FYNNEI in the germline V gene. The CDR3 sequence is 15 residues long. V shed 5 bases, J shed 6 bases, and the junction held 5 bases outside the gene matches. The CDR3 here is CASSPETGGNSPLHF. Here the CDR3 DNA reads TGTGCCAGCAGTCCAGAGACAGGGGGTAATTCACCCCTCCACTTT.

This chain joins TRBV21-1 and TRBJ2-1; the table's TRBD1 call for D was not verified on the DNA. TRBV21-1 is marked as a pseudogene. The CDR3 loop spans 14 amino acids. Here the CDR3 reads CASSTAGGYNEQFF. Here the CDR3 DNA reads TGTGCCAGCAGCACCGCAGGGGGTTACAATGAGCAGTTCTTC.

The V call is TRBV6-5, the J call TRBJ2-2, with D perhaps matching TRBD1 (7 bases). The germline V gene encodes CDR1 MNHEY and CDR2 SVGAGI. CDR3 length: 15 amino acids. Trimming took off 2 bases at V and 5 bases at J, with 12 bases between the two ends. Written as DNA, the CDR3 is TGTGCCAGCAGTTACAGGGCAGGGGGGACCGGGGAGCTGTTTTTT. Its translation: CASSYRAGGTGELFF.

The rearrangement joins TRBV28 to TRBJ2-2; TRBD1 agrees at 8 bases. Germline trimming cut 6 bases from V and 1 base from J; bases unmatched to any gene: 4. In germline, CDR1 is MDHEN, CDR2 SYDVKM. The CDR3 runs 15 residues. The CDR3 protein is CASRNGQGNTGELFF. The CDR3 DNA follows: TGTGCCAGCAGAAATGGACAGGGGAACACCGGGGAGCTGTTTTTT.

This chain links TRBV2 with TRBJ2-5, with 7 bases that match TRBD2. Germline CDR1 reads SNHLY; CDR2 reads FYNNEI. The V segment lost 2 bases and the J segment 5 bases; nucleotides outside the gene matches: 5. This CDR3 comprises 14 residues. The CDR3 nucleotides read TGTGCCAGCAGTGAACGGGGGGTCTTGGAGACCCAGTACTTC. Residues: CASSERGVLETQYF.